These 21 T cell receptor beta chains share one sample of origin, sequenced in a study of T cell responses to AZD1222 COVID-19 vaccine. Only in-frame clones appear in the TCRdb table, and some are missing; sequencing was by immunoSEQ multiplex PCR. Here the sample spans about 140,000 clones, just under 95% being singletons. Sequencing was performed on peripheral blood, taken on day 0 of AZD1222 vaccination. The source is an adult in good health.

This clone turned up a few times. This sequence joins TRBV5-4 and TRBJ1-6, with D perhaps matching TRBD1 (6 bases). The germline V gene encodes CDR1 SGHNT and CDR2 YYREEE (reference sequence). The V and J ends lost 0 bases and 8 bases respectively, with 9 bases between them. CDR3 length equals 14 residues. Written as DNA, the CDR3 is TGTGCCAGCAGCTTGGAACAGGGAGATTCACCCCTCCACTTT. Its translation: CASSLEQGDSPLHF.

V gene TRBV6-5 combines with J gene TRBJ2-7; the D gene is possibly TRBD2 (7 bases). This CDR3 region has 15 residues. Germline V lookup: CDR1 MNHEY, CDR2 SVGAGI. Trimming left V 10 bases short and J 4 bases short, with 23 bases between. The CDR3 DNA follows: TGTGCCACTAGACTCCGGGGGGCTGATAATTACGAGCAGTACTTC. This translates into CATRLRGADNYEQYF.

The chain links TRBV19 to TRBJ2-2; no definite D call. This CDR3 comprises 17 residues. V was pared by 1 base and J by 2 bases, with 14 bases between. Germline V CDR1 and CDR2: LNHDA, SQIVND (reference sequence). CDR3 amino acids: CASSIVRPISNTGELFF. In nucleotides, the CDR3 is TGTGCCAGTAGTATAGTTCGCCCGATCTCTAACACCGGGGAGCTGTTTTTT.

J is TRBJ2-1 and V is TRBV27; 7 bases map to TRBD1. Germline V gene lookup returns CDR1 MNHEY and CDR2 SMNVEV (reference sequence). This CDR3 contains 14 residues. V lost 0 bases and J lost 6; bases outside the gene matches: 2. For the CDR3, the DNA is TGTGCCAGCAGTTTATCAGACAGGGCCAATGAGCAGTTCTTC. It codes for CASSLSDRANEQFF.

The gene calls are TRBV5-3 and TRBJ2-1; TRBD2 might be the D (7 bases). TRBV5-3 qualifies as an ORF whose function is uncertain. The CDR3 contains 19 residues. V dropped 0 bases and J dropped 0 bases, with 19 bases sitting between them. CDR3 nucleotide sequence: TGTGCCAGAAGCTTGGCACGGGGGGCCGACTTAAGCTCCTACAATGAGCAGTTCTTC. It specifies CARSLARGADLSSYNEQFF.

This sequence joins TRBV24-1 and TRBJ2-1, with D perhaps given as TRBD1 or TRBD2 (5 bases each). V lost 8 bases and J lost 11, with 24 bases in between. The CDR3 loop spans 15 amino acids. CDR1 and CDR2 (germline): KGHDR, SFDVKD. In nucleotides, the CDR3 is TGTGCCACCAATGGAGGCCGGGACGTACCAGAAAAGCAGTTCTTC. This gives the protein CATNGGRDVPEKQFF.

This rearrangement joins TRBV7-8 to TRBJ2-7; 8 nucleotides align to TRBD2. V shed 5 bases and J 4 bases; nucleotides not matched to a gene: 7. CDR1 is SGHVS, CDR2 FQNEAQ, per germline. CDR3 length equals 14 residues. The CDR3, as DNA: TGTGCCAGCAGCCCCCGGGAGGGCCCTTACGAGCAGTACTTC. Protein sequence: CASSPREGPYEQYF.

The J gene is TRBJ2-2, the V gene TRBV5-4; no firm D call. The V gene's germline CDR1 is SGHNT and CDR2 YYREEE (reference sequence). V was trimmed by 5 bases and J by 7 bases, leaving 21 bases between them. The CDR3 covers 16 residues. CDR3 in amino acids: CASSQGPLGVIGELFF. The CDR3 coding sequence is TGTGCCAGCAGTCAAGGTCCATTGGGTGTGATCGGGGAGCTGTTTTTT.

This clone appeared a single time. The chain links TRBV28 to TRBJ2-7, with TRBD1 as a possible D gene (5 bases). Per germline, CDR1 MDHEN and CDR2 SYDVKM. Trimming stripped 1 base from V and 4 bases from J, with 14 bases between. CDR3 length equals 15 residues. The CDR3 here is CASSLFVAGLYEQYF. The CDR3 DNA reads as TGTGCCAGCAGTTTATTTGTGGCAGGGCTTTACGAGCAGTACTTC.

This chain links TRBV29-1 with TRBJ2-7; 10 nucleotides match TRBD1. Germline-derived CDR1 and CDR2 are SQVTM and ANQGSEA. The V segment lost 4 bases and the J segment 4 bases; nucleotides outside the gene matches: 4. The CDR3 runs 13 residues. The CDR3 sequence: CSVVGTGVYEQYF. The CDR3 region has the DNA TGCAGCGTTGTTGGGACAGGGGTGTACGAGCAGTACTTC.

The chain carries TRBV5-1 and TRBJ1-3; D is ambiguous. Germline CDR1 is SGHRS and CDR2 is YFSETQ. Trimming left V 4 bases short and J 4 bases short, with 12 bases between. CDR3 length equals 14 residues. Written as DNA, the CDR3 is TGCGCCAGCAGCATAGGTTTGTCAGGAAACACCATATATTTT. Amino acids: CASSIGLSGNTIYF.

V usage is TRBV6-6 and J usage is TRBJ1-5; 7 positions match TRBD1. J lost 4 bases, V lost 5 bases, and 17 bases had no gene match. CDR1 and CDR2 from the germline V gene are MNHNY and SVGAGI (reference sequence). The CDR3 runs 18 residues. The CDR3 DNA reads TGTGCCAGCAGTCTAAGTGTGGCCCGGGCAGGGGGAAATCAGCCCCAGCATTTT. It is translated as CASSLSVARAGGNQPQHF.

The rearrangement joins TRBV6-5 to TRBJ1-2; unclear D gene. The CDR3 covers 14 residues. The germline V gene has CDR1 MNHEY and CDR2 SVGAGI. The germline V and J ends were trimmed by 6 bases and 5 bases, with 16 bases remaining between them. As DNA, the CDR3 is TGTGCCAGCAGGACGCCGGGCGGATCTTATGGCTACACCTTC. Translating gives CASRTPGGSYGYTF.

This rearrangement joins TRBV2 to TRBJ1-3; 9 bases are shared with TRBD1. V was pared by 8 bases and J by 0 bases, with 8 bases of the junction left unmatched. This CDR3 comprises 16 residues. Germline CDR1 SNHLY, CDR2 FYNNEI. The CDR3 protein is CASCTGGSSSGNTIYF. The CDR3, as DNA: TGTGCCAGCTGTACAGGGGGCTCCTCCTCTGGAAACACCATATATTTT.

The DNA for the CDR3 is TGTGCCAGCAGTTACGATAGGGTCCCGAACACCGGGGAGCTGTTTTTT. Translating gives CASSYDRVPNTGELFF. The V call is TRBV6-5, the J call TRBJ2-2; D gene uncertain. The CDR3 consists of 16 residues. Trimming shortened V by 2 bases and J by 0 bases, and 10 bases separated the two germline ends. Looked up from germline, CDR1 is MNHEY and CDR2 is SVGAGI.

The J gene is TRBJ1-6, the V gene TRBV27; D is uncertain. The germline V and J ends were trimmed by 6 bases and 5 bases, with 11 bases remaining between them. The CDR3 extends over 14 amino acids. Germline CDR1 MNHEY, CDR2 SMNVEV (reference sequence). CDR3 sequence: CASRSTANNSPLHF. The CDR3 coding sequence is TGTGCCAGCAGGTCGACGGCAAATAATTCACCCCTCCACTTT.

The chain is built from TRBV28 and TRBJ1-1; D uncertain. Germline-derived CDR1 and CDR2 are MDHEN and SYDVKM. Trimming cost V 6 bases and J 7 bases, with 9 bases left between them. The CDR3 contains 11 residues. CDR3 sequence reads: CASRENYEAFF. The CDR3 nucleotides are TGTGCCAGCAGAGAAAATTATGAAGCTTTCTTT.

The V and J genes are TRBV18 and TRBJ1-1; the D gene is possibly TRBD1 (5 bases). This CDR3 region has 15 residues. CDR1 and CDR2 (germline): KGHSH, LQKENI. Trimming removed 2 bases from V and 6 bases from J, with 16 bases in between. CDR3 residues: CASSPVFSGVPEAFF. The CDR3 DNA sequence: TGTGCCAGCTCACCAGTGTTTTCGGGGGTCCCTGAAGCTTTCTTT.

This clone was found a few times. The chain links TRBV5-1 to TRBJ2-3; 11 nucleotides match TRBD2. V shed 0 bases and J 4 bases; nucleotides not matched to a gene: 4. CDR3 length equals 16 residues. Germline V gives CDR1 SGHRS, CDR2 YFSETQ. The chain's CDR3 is CASSLDIAGGPDTQYF. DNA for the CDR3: TGCGCCAGCAGCTTGGATATAGCGGGGGGGCCAGATACGCAGTATTTT. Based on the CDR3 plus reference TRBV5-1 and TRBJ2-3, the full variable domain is KAGVTQTPRYLIKTRGQQVTLSCSPISGHRSVSWYQQTPGQGLQFLFEYFSETQRNKGNFPGRFSGRQFSNSRSEMNVSTLELGDSALYLCASSLDIAGGPDTQYFGPGTRLTVL.

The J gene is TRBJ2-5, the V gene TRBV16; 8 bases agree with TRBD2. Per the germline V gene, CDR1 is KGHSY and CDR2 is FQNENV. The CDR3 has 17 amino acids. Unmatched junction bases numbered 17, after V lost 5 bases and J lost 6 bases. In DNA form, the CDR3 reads TGTGCCAGCAGCGATTACCTCGGGGGGGTGACTCGTCAGACCCAGTACTTC. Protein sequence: CASSDYLGGVTRQTQYF.

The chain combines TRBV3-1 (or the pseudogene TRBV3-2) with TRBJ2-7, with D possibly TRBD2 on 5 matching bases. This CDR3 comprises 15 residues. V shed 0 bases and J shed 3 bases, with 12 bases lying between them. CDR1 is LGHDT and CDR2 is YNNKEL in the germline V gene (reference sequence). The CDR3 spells CASSQDALGGYEQYF. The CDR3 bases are TGTGCCAGCAGCCAAGATGCACTCGGAGGCTACGAGCAGTACTTC.